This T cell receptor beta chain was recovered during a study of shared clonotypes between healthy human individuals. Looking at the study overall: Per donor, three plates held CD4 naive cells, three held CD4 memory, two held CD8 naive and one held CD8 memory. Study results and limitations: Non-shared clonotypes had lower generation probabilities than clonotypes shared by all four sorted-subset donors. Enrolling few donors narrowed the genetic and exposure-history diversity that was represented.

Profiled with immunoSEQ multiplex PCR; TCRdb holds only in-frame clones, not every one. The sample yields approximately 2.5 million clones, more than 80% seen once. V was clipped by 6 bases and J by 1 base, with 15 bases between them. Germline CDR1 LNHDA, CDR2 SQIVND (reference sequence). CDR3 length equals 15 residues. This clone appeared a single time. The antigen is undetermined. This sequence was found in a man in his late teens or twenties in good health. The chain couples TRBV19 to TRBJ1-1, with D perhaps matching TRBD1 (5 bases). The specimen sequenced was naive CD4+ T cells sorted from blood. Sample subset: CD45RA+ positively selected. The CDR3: CASSKTVIPNTEAFF. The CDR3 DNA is TGTGCCAGTAGCAAGACAGTGATACCGAACACTGAAGCTTTCTTT.